The rows below give T cell receptor beta chains drawn from one sample of a study of blood T cells in healthy people across ages. TCRdb itself ran the 5' RACE reads through MiXCR, one entry per CDR3 protein. The sample has fewer than 750,000 distinct CDR3 sequences; 40% to 50% are singletons. Sequencing was done on a sample of blood. The receptors were gathered from a man older than 75 in good health. CDR3s include the opening cysteine and the closing phenylalanine or tryptophan. The order of the fields is V gene, J gene, clone size, D gene, CDR3 protein, CDR3 DNA. The D gene is left open where the match is weak. Rows may omit the clone size; those that give it use once, few, many or a size class.

TRBV24-1,TRBJ2-2,few,-,CATTSEANTGELFF,TGTGCCACCACTAGCGAAGCGAACACCGGGGAGCTGTTTTTT
TRBV28,TRBJ1-2,-,-,CAGSLTGSYGYTF,TGTGCCGGCAGTTTGACCGGGAGCTATGGCTACACCTTC
TRBV6-1,TRBJ1-5,-,TRBD1,CASSTGALDQPQHF,TGCGCCAGCAGTACAGGGGCCTTAGATCAGCCCCAGCATTTT
TRBV5-1,TRBJ2-3,-,-,CASSVGRSDTQYF,TGCGCCAGCAGCGTTGGGCGATCAGATACGCAGTATTTT
TRBV7-3,TRBJ2-1,few,-,CASSLTPRDALNEQFF,TGTGCCAGCAGCTTAACTCCGAGGGATGCCCTCAATGAGCAGTTCTTC
TRBV27,TRBJ2-5,many,-,CASSLSGETQYF,TGTGCCAGCAGTTTATCGGGGGAGACCCAGTACTTC
TRBV3-1,TRBJ2-3,-,-,CATSGATGPGTDTQYF,TGTGCCACCTCAGGGGCGACCGGGCCAGGCACAGATACGCAGTATTTT
TRBV5-1,TRBJ2-5,-,-,CASSLGLGQHQETQYF,TGCGCCAGCAGCTTGGGTCTCGGACAGCACCAAGAGACCCAGTACTTC
TRBV5-1,TRBJ2-3,-,TRBD2,CASSSTVAGGTDTQYF,TGCGCCAGCAGCTCAACCGTAGCGGGAGGCACAGATACGCAGTATTTT
TRBV2,TRBJ1-5,once,-,CASSEIHPNQPQHF,TGTGCCAGCAGTGAAATACACCCTAATCAGCCCCAGCATTTT
TRBV5-1,TRBJ2-3,-,-,CASSLGSGVGGDTQYF,TGCGCCAGCAGCTTGGGATCAGGGGTCGGGGGAGATACGCAGTATTTT
TRBV10-3,TRBJ1-2,-,-,CAGGEATYGYTF,TGTGCCGGAGGGGAGGCCACCTATGGCTACACCTTC
TRBV7-3,TRBJ2-7,-,TRBD1,CASSYTGGLDYEQYF,TGTGCCAGCAGCTATACAGGGGGTTTAGACTACGAGCAGTACTTC
TRBV9,TRBJ2-6,few,-,CASSPPWGDSGANVLTF,TGTGCCAGCAGCCCGCCTTGGGGGGACTCTGGGGCCAACGTCCTGACTTTC
TRBV7-8,TRBJ2-1,-,-,CASSSRDGFYNEQFF,TGTGCCAGCAGCTCCCGGGACGGATTCTACAATGAGCAGTTCTTC
TRBV9,TRBJ2-5,few,-,CASSVDRDNQETQYF,TGTGCCAGCAGCGTCGACCGGGACAACCAAGAGACCCAGTACTTC
TRBV20-1,TRBJ2-1,-,-,CSARDGSSYNEQFF,TGCAGTGCTAGGGACGGGAGCTCCTACAATGAGCAGTTCTTC
TRBV20-1,TRBJ2-3,-,-,CSARPARGIDTQYF,TGCAGTGCTAGGCCTGCCCGCGGAATAGATACGCAGTATTTT
TRBV20-1,TRBJ2-3,-,-,CSARPPTSQSTDTQYF,TGCAGTGCTAGACCTCCTACTAGCCAAAGCACAGATACGCAGTATTTT
TRBV5-1,TRBJ2-7,once,-,CARLRRGTYEQYF,TGCGCCAGGTTAAGGAGGGGAACCTACGAGCAGTACTTC
TRBV7-2,TRBJ2-3,-,-,CASSVAFGEPTDTQYF,TGTGCCAGCAGCGTCGCGTTCGGGGAGCCCACAGATACGCAGTATTTT
TRBV6-6,TRBJ2-5,many,TRBD2,CASSYRRLAEETQYF,TGTGCCAGCAGTTATCGCCGACTAGCGGAAGAGACCCAGTACTTC
TRBV7-2,TRBJ2-3,-,TRBD2,CASRALRGTSGDTQYF,TGTGCCAGCAGGGCCCTTCGAGGGACTAGCGGAGATACGCAGTATTTT
TRBV3-1,TRBJ2-1,few,-,CASSQTDEQFF,TGTGCCAGCAGCCAAACGGATGAGCAGTTCTTC
TRBV15,TRBJ2-7,few,TRBD1,CAAGQGKPYEQYF,TGTGCCGCGGGACAGGGGAAGCCCTACGAGCAGTACTTC
TRBV2,TRBJ2-6,few,-,CASTSRRTGDGANVLTF,TGTGCCAGCACATCGAGACGGACCGGGGATGGGGCCAACGTCCTGACTTTC
TRBV7-2,TRBJ2-1,-,-,CASSWGSVQFF,TGTGCCAGCAGCTGGGGTTCAGTCCAGTTCTTC
TRBV11-2,TRBJ2-7,-,TRBD1,CASSQGVGSTYEQYF,TGTGCCAGCAGCCAGGGGGTAGGGAGCACCTACGAGCAGTACTTC
TRBV7-2,TRBJ2-2,-,-,CASSLVAANTGELFF,TGTGCCAGCAGCTTAGTAGCGGCGAACACCGGGGAGCTGTTTTTT
TRBV20-1,TRBJ2-1,few,-,CSAPNLRANEQFF,TGCAGTGCTCCGAATCTTCGAGCCAATGAGCAGTTCTTC
TRBV4-3,TRBJ1-2,-,-,CASSQDIRGGGYTF,TGCGCCAGCAGCCAAGATATCAGGGGCGGTGGCTACACCTTC
TRBV2,TRBJ2-1,many,TRBD1,CASSAGGGEQFF,TGTGCCAGCAGCGCAGGGGGTGGCGAGCAGTTCTTC
TRBV5-1,TRBJ2-7,few,-,CASSLEGGSYEQYF,TGTGCCAGCAGCTTAGAGGGGGGATCCTACGAGCAGTACTTC
TRBV20-1,TRBJ2-7,-,TRBD2,CSADRTSGGSEQYF,TGCAGTGCCGACCGGACTAGCGGGGGGAGCGAGCAGTACTTC
TRBV7-3,TRBJ2-6,-,TRBD2,CASSYYSPGTSGTGANVLTF,TGTGCCAGCAGCTATTACTCGCCCGGGACTAGCGGGACTGGGGCCAACGTCCTGACTTTC
TRBV10-2,TRBJ2-1,many,TRBD2,CASTRSGGYNEQFF,TGCGCCAGCACCCGTAGCGGGGGCTACAATGAGCAGTTCTTC
TRBV2,TRBJ2-7,many,TRBD1,CASSRQGSSYEQYF,TGTGCCAGCAGTCGACAGGGGAGTTCCTACGAGCAGTACTTC
TRBV14,TRBJ2-1,-,TRBD2,CASSRYGLAGGENEQFF,TGTGCCAGCAGCCGCTATGGACTAGCGGGGGGCGAGAATGAGCAGTTCTTC
TRBV20-1,TRBJ2-1,-,TRBD2,CSAAAAGPNNEQFF,TGCAGTGCAGCGGCAGCGGGACCCAACAATGAGCAGTTCTTC
TRBV4-3,TRBJ2-5,few,TRBD2,CASSQAWTSGGETQYF,TGCGCCAGCAGCCAAGCTTGGACTAGCGGGGGAGAGACCCAGTACTTC
TRBV6-6,TRBJ1-5,few,TRBD1,CASSYDRAMRSNQPQHF,TGTGCCAGCAGTTATGACAGGGCAATGAGGAGCAATCAGCCCCAGCATTTT
TRBV28,TRBJ1-5,-,TRBD1,CASSLPRSDRERVDQPQHF,TGTGCCAGCAGCTTACCCCGATCCGACAGGGAGAGGGTTGATCAGCCCCAGCATTTT
TRBV20-1,TRBJ1-4,-,-,CSARDPEGVGKLFF,TGCAGTGCTAGAGATCCCGAGGGGGTGGGAAAACTGTTTTTT